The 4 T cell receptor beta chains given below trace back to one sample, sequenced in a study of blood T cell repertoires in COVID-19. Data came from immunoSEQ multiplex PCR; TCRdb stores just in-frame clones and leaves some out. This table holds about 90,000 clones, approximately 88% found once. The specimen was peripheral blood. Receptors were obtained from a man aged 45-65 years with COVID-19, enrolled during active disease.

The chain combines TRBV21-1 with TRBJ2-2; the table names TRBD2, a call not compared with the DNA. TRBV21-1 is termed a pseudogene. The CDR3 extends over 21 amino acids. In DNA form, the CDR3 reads TGTGCCAGCAGCAAAGAACTCTGGGGAAATGTAACGGGACTTCACACCGGGGAGCTGTTTTTT. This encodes CASSKELWGNVTGLHTGELFF.

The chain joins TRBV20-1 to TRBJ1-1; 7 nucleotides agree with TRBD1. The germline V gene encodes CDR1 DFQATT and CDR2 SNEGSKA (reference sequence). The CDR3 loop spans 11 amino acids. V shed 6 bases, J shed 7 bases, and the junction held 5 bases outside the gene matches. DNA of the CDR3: TGCAGTGCCACGACAGGGAGTGAAGCTTTCTTT. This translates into CSATTGSEAFF.

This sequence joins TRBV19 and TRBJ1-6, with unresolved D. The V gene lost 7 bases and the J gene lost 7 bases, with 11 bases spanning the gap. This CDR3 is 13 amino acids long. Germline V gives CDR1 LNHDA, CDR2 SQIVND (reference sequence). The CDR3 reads CASTLRVNSPLHF. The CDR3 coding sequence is TGTGCCAGTACTCTGAGGGTAAATTCACCCCTCCACTTT. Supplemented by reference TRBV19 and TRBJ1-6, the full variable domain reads DGGITQSPKYLFRKEGQNVTLSCEQNLNHDAMYWYRQDPGQGLRLIYYSQIVNDFQKGDIAEGYSVSREKKESFPLTVTSAQKNPTAFYLCASTLRVNSPLHFGNGTRLTVT.

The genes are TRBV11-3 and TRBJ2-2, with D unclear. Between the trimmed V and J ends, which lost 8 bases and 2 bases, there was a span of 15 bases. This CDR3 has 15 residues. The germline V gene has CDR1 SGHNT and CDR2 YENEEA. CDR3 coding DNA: TGTGCCAGCGGCAACTCCGGGTCAAACACCGGGGAGCTGTTTTTT. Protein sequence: CASGNSGSNTGELFF. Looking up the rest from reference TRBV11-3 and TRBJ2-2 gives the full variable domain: EAGVVQSPRYKIIEKKQPVAFWCNPISGHNTLYWYLQNLGQGPELLIRYENEEAVDDSQLPKDRFSAERLKGVDSTLKIQPAELGDSAVYLCASGNSGSNTGELFFGEGSRLTVL.